The clone carrying this T cell receptor beta chain was seen a single time. CDR1 is LNHDA, CDR2 SQIVND, per germline (reference sequence). V was clipped by 4 bases and J by 0 bases, with 16 bases between them. This CDR3 comprises 17 residues. These data belong to a study of blood T cell repertoires in COVID-19. Sequenced by immunoSEQ multiplex PCR; TCRdb stores in-frame clones only, minus some. The repertoire holds 200,000 to 250,000 clones, more than 80% seen once, with just over 0.85% in the top ten. Across roughly 25 US areas, participants ranged in age from 18 to 89 years. This clonotype was obtained from a man between 45 and 60 years old who had been exposed to COVID-19. This sequence joins TRBV19 and TRBJ1-5, with no clear D. Sequencing input: PBMCs or T cells enriched from blood (not recorded which). Written as DNA, the CDR3 is TGTGCCAGTAGTACCCGAGAGTACCTGTATAGCAATCAGCCCCAGCATTTT. Amino acid sequence: CASSTREYLYSNQPQHF.